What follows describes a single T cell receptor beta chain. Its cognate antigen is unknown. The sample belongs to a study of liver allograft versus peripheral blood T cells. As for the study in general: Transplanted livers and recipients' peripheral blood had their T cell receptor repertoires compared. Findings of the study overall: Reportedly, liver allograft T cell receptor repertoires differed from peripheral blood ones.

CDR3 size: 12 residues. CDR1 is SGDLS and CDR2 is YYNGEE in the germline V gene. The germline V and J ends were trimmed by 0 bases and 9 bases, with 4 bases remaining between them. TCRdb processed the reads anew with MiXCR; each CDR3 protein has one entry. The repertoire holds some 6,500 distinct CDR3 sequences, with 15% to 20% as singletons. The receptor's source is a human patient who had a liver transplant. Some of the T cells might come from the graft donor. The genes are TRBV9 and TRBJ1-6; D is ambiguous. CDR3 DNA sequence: TGTGCCAGCAGCGTAGCTAGTTCACCCCTCCACTTT. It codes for CASSVASSPLHF.